This T cell receptor (beta chain) was obtained from a study of lymphopenia after photon versus proton radiotherapy. A word on this clone: The antigen remains undetermined.

TCRdb's copy holds only in-frame clones and misses some; the assay was immunoSEQ multiplex PCR. The sample has fewer than 35,000 clones; 85% to 90% are singletons. Germline CDR1 reads SGHRS; CDR2 reads YFSETQ. V lost 0 bases and J lost 7, with 19 bases in between. This CDR3 is built from 16 residues. Study-wide results and limits: After lymphocyte nadir, photon-treated repertoires showed oligoclonal expansion, especially CD8+ Temra.

This chain connects TRBV5-1 to TRBJ1-2; D perhaps matches TRBD1 (6 bases). The specimen was peripheral blood, collected from a patient treated with photon-based radiotherapy. The TCR was taken from a woman between 45 and 60 years old with pancreatic cancer. The CDR3 spells CASSLGLAGDPLGYTF. The CDR3 bases are TGCGCCAGCAGCTTGGGTTTGGCAGGGGATCCACTTGGCTACACCTTC.